The T cell receptor (beta chain) under discussion was sequenced for a study of cytomegalovirus exposure and HLA in healthy donors. On the study more broadly: The same platform as the approximately 670 first-cohort repertoires was used for the 110 or so validation repertoires, a later analysis reported.

Study findings and constraints: Cytomegalovirus status, reportedly, was diagnosed with high specificity and sensitivity by the classifier. TCR sequences were mostly rare, though some public TCRs occurred in many donors.

The donors were part of the validation cohort, which consisted of under 150 subjects and was separate from the first cohort of 666 subjects. The assay was immunoSEQ multiplex PCR, and TCRdb's table has in-frame clones only and misses some. This sample carries under 250,000 clones, about 88% of them seen once, and the ten largest clones take around 13%. V lost 6 bases and J 4 bases, leaving 19 bases between the germline ends. The CDR3 consists of 15 residues. Germline V CDR1 and CDR2: LNHDA, SQIVND (reference sequence). Only one count was recorded for this clone. No antigen is known for it. The chain couples TRBV19 to TRBJ2-7, with D possibly TRBD1 on 5 matching bases. Sequencing used PBMCs. The receptor comes from a man aged 18 to 30 in good health and CMV-seropositive. The CDR3 loop reads CASRFTAGIGYEQYF. For the CDR3, the DNA is TGTGCCAGTAGGTTCACGGCAGGGATAGGATACGAGCAGTACTTC.